Each of the 6 T cell receptor beta chains below was sequenced from the same sample in a study of blood T cell repertoires in COVID-19. TCRdb's table, derived via immunoSEQ multiplex PCR, lists solely in-frame clones and lacks some. The data show hundreds of thousands of clones, roughly 88% seen once. Sample: peripheral blood. These receptors came from a woman aged 50 to 60 with COVID-19, enrolled during active disease.

The chain employs TRBV5-4 and TRBJ2-2; unclear D gene. The length of the CDR3 is 14 residues. Germline loops: CDR1 SGHNT, CDR2 YYREEE (reference sequence). Trimming cost V 4 bases and J 5 bases, with 12 bases left between them. This chain's CDR3 is CASSPPERTGELFF. The CDR3 DNA is TGTGCCAGCAGCCCCCCCGAGCGAACCGGGGAGCTGTTTTTT.

The genes are TRBV7-2 and TRBJ1-6; D might be TRBD1 (5 bases). V dropped 5 bases and J dropped 5 bases, with 22 bases sitting between them. CDR1 and CDR2 from the germline V gene are SGHTA and FQGNSA. The length of the CDR3 is 18 residues. Here the CDR3 DNA reads TGTGCCAGCAGCAGAACGGGTGGGATTAGGGGCGATAATTCACCCCTCCACTTT. It encodes CASSRTGGIRGDNSPLHF. Full variable domain (missing parts from reference TRBV7-2 and TRBJ1-6): GAGVSQSPSNKVTEKGKDVELRCDPISGHTALYWYRQSLGQGLEFLIYFQGNSAPDKSGLPSDRFSAERTGGSVSTLTIQRTQQEDSAVYLCASSRTGGIRGDNSPLHFGNGTRLTVT.

The gene calls are TRBV2 and TRBJ1-2; 11 nucleotides match TRBD1. Germline CDR1 is SNHLY and CDR2 is FYNNEI. The CDR3 is made up of 12 amino acids. The V and J ends lost 6 bases and 8 bases, in that order; junction bases with no gene match: 2. Here the CDR3 DNA reads TGTGCCAGCAGCGGGGACAGGGGGGGCTACACCTTC. It translates to CASSGDRGGYTF. The complete variable domain, with remaining parts taken from reference TRBV2 and TRBJ1-2, reads EPEVTQTPSHQVTQMGQEVILRCVPISNHLYFYWYRQILGQKVEFLVSFYNNEISEKSEIFDDQFSVERPDGSNFTLKIRSTKLEDSAMYFCASSGDRGGYTFGSGTRLTVV.

V usage is TRBV6-5 and J usage is TRBJ2-7, with D perhaps matching TRBD1 (6 bases). The CDR3 has 16 residues. Germline V gene sequence: CDR1 MNHEY, CDR2 SVGAGI. The V end lost 0 bases, the J end lost 7 bases, and 19 bases lay between the germline ends. Here the CDR3 DNA reads TGTGCCAGCAGTTACTCTTTGTGGGCCCCAAGGGGGGAGCAGTACTTC. It specifies CASSYSLWAPRGEQYF.

In regard to this clone: This sample includes further DNA sequences coding for the same CDR3. As DNA, the CDR3 is TGTGCCAGCAGCTTAGTGGGGGGAAATGGAAACACCATATATTTT. Its protein is CASSLVGGNGNTIYF. The chain couples TRBV7-2 to TRBJ1-3; tentative D call: TRBD1 (5 bases). The germline V and J ends were trimmed by 1 base and 3 bases, with 10 bases remaining between them. The CDR3 has 15 amino acids. Germline assignment: CDR1 SGHTA and CDR2 FQGNSA.

J is TRBJ1-5 and V is TRBV7-7; TRBD1 aligns across 10 bases. This CDR3 is 17 amino acids long. Germline V lookup: CDR1 SSHAT, CDR2 FNYEAQ (reference sequence). J lost 6 bases, V lost 5 bases, and 13 bases had no gene match. The CDR3 protein is CASSQRDRGGGGQPQHF. CDR3 in DNA: TGTGCCAGCAGCCAGCGGGACAGGGGCGGTGGCGGTCAGCCCCAGCATTTT.